The clone carrying this T cell receptor (beta chain) was found many times. As yet, its antigen is unknown. These data are taken from a study of blood T cells in healthy people across ages. Study outcomes and limitations: Estimated diversity across one million T cells was deemed an underestimate.

A sample-barcoded 5' primer and a J-beta primer mix were used in a second PCR of about 7 to 12 cycles. TCRdb analysed the 5' RACE reads with MiXCR anew, one entry per CDR3 protein. Of 710,000 or so distinct CDR3 sequences in the sample, about 32% are singletons; the top ten hold 15%. The receptor's source is a woman at least 80 years old in good health. The sequenced sample consisted of blood.

As DNA, the CDR3 is TGTGCCAGCAGCTTAGGGGTCGGAAGCTTTGGATCTGGAAACACCATATATTTT. Protein sequence: CASSLGVGSFGSGNTIYF. The V gene is TRBV7-2, the J gene TRBJ1-3; D gene unclear. Germline assignment: CDR1 SGHTA and CDR2 FQGNSA. There are 18 residues in the CDR3. The germline V and J ends were trimmed by 1 base and 1 base, with 17 bases remaining between them.